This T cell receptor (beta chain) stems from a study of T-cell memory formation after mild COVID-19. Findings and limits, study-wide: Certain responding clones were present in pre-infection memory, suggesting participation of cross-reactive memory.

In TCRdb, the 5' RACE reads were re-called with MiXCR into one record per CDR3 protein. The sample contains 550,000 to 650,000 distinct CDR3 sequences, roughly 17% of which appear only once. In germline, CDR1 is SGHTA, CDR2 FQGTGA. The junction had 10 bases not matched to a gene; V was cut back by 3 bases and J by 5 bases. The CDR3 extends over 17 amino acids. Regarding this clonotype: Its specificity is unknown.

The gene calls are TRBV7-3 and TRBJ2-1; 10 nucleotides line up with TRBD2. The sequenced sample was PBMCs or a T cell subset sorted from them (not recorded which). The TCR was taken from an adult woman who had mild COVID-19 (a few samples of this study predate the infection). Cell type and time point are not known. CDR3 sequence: CASSLKAGLANHNEQFF. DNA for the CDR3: TGTGCCAGCAGCTTGAAAGCGGGACTAGCGAACCACAATGAGCAGTTCTTC.